What follows describes a single T cell receptor (beta chain). The sample comes from a study of control samples from healthy donors and cancer patients. Trimming removed 3 bases from V and 3 bases from J; junction bases left unmatched: 8. CDR3 length: 15 amino acids. Per germline, CDR1 SGHKS and CDR2 YYEKEE (reference sequence). This table comes from immunoSEQ multiplex PCR, and its TCRdb copy is limited to in-frame clones, with some not included. The sample contains under 150,000 clones, 89% of which appear only once. Sequenced input: blood. The chain has TRBV5-5 and TRBJ2-7; 8 positions match TRBD2. This TCR was recovered from a young man in good health. The CDR3 spells CASSWGVAGSYEQYF. The CDR3 DNA follows: TGTGCCAGCAGCTGGGGGGTAGCGGGGAGCTACGAGCAGTACTTC.